This T cell receptor (beta chain) was observed in a study of blood T cell repertoires in COVID-19. The CDR3 runs to 12 residues. The ends were cut back, 3 bases at V and 3 bases at J, with 5 bases in the middle. Germline loops: CDR1 SGHVS, CDR2 FNYEAQ. Sequenced by immunoSEQ multiplex PCR; TCRdb stores in-frame clones only, minus some. Among approximately 180,000 clones listed, approximately 92% were seen once. Specimen: PBMCs or T cells enriched from blood (not recorded which). The gene calls are TRBV7-6 and TRBJ2-5; D ambiguous. This sequence originates from a woman in her forties with acute COVID-19. The CDR3 sequence: CASSFFEETQYF. CDR3 sequence (DNA): TGTGCCAGCAGCTTCTTCGAAGAGACCCAGTACTTC.